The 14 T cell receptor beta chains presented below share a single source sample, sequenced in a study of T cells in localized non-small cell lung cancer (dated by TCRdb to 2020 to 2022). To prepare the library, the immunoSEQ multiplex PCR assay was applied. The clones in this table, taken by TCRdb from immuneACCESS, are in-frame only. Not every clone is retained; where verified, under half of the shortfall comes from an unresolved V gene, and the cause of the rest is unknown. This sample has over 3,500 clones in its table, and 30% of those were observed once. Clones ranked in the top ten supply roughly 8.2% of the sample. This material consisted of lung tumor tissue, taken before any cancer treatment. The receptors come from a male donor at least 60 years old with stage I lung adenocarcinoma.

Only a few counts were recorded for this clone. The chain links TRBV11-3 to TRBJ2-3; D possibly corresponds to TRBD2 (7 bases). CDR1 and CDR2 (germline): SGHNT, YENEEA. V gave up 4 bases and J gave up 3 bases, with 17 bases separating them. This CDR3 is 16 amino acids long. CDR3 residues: CASSSRGGAGTDTQYF. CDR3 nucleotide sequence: TGTGCCAGCAGCTCTCGTGGGGGGGCAGGAACAGATACGCAGTATTTT.

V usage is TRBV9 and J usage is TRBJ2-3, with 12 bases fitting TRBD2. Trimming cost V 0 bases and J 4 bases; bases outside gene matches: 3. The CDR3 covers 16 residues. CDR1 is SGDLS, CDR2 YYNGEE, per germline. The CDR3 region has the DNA TGTGCCAGCAGCGTAGTCCCTAGCGGGGGGGCAGATACGCAGTATTTT. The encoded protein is CASSVVPSGGADTQYF.

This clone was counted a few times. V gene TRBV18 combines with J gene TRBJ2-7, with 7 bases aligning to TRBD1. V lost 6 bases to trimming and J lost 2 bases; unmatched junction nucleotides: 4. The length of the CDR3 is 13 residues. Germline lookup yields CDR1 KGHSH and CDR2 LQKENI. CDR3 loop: CASSSGTAYEQYF. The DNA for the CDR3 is TGTGCCAGCTCCTCCGGGACAGCCTACGAGCAGTACTTC.

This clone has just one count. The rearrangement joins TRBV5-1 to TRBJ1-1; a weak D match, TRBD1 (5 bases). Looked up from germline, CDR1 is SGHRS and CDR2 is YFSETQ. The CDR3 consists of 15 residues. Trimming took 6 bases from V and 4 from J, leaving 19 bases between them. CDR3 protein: CASIITPGGVTEAFF. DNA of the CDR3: TGCGCCAGCATCATCACCCCGGGGGGGGTCACTGAAGCTTTCTTT.

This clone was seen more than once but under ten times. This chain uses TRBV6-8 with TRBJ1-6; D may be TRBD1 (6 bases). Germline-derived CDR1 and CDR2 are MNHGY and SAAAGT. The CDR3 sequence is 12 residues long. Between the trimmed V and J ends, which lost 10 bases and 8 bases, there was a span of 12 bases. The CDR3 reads CAIKQGDSPLHF. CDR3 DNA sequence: TGTGCCATCAAACAGGGAGATTCACCCCTCCACTTT.

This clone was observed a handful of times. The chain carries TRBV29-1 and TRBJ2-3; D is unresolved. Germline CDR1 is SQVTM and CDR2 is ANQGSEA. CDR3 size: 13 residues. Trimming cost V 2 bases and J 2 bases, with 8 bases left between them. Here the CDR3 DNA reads TGCAGCGTTGAACTGCGGACCACAGATACGCAGTATTTT. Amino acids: CSVELRTTDTQYF.

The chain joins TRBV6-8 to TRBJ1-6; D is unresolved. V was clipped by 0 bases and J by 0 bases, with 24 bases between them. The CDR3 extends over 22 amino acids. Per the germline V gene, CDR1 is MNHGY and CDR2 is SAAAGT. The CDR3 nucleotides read TGTGCCAGCAGTTACTCGAAAACAACGAACACTCAAACTAACTCCTATAATTCACCCCTCCACTTT. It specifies CASSYSKTTNTQTNSYNSPLHF.

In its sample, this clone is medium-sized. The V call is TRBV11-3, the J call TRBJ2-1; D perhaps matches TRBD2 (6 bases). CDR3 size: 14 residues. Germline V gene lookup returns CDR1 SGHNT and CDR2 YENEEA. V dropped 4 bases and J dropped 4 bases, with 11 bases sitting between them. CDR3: CASSSPRGYNEQFF. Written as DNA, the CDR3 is TGTGCCAGCAGCTCGCCCCGGGGGTACAATGAGCAGTTCTTC.

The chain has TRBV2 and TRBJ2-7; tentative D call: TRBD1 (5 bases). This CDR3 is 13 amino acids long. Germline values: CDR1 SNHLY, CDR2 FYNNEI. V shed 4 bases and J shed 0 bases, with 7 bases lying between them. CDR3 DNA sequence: TGTGCCAGCAGTGCAGGGCACTCCTACGAGCAGTACTTC. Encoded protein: CASSAGHSYEQYF.

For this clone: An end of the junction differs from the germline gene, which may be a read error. CDR3 bases: TGTGCCACCAGTGACAGATCCGGGACAGAAGAGTTCTTC. This sequence encodes CATSDRSGTEEFF. The J gene is TRBJ2-1, the V gene TRBV27; TRBD1 matches at 7 bases. The CDR3 has 13 amino acids. The germline V gene has CDR1 MNHEY and CDR2 SMNVEV (reference sequence).

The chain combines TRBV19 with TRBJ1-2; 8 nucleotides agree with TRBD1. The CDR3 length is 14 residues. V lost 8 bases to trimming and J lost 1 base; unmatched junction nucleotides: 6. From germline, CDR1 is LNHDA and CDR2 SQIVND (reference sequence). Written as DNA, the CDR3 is TGTGCCAGTTCGGACAGGGCCATTAACTATGGCTACACCTTC. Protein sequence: CASSDRAINYGYTF.

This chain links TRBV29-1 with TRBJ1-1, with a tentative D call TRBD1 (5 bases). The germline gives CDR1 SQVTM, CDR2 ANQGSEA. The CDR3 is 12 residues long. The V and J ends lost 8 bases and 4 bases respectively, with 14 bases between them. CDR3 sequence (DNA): TGCAGCTCTCTAACGGGACTCACTGAAGCTTTCTTT. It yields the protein CSSLTGLTEAFF.

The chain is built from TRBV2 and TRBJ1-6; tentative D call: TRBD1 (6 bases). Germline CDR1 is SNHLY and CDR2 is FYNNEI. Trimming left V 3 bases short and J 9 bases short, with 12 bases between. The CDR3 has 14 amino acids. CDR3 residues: CASSEGGRGSPLHF. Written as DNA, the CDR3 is TGTGCCAGCAGTGAGGGGGGGCGCGGTTCACCCCTCCACTTT.

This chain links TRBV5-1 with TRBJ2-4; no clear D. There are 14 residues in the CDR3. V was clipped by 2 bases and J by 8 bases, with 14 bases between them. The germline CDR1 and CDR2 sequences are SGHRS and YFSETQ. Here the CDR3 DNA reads TGCGCCAGCAGCTTCGACCAAACTGGGGACATTCAGTACTTC. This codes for CASSFDQTGDIQYF.